This TCR beta chain was recorded in a study of immune evolution from preneoplasia to lung adenocarcinoma (dated by TCRdb to 2020 to 2023). Notes on the research overall: HLA loss of heterozygosity was observed in roughly 7%, 15% and 33% of AIS, MIA and ADC lesions, respectively, and was not observed in any AAH lesions. The overall cohort comprised under 70 patients with pulmonary nodules who underwent surgical resection. The immune data were integrated with whole exome sequencing and methylation data from the same cohort of nodules. According to the study, about 110 samples went through TCR sequencing. Class I HLA alleles were inferred from exome data with POLYSOLVER, and allele-specific HLA loss was detected with LOHHLA. The study used immune gene expression, TCR sequencing and multiplex immunofluorescence to profile the immune contexture of lung adenocarcinoma precursors and invasive adenocarcinoma. TCR sequencing data came from a few dozen patients. The sample size depended on which specimens were available, not on a prior power calculation. Resected precursor lesions (AAH, AIS, MIA) and invasive adenocarcinomas were each compared against paired morphologically normal lung tissue.

For this clone: This clone's antigen is unknown. Per-nucleotide qualities are absent, and no much larger clonotype sits a single base away.

What the study reported, not specific to this receptor: Because all patients came from Japan and China, whether the findings apply to Western populations was uncertain. T cell clonality was highest in KRAS-mutant nodules compared with EGFR-mutant or double wild-type lesions. Normal lung showed the highest clonality, whereas later-stage lesions appeared to have higher T cell density and diversity but lower clonality. Top T cell clone frequencies were highest in normal lung and appeared to decrease progressively from AAH through AIS, MIA and invasive adenocarcinoma. The findings rested on association rather than direct causation, and larger cohorts with long-term follow-up and longitudinal biopsies were considered necessary.

V is trimmed back by 6 bases and J by 4 bases, and the junction contains 7 bases that no gene match accounts for. CDR1 SQVTM and CDR2 ANQGSEA are derived from the germline V gene. CDR3 length: 15 amino acids, cysteine to phenylalanine. The only DNA kept is the CDR3, 45 bases in frame from the first base. TCR beta CDR3 regions were sequenced from DNA using the immunoSEQ hsTCRbeta Kit. Per the authors' processing: The ImmunoSEQ Analyzer was used to analyse the TCR sequencing data. T cell clonality was defined as 1 minus Pielou's evenness, calculated on productive rearrangements. The inverse Simpson index, applied to productive templates, was used to measure T cell diversity. T cell density was TCR beta template counts normalized to usable DNA, estimated by amplifying and sequencing housekeeping genes. TCR metrics were compared across histologic stages using two-sided Kruskal-Wallis tests. TCRdb obtained this table from immuneACCESS and retained in-frame rearrangements with V and J assigned. These tables miss some clones; where compared with another copy, unresolved V genes account for less than half of the shortfall, and the remainder is unexplained. V, J and clone size derive from that table, while D and trimming were established from the DNA sequence. The sample data list about 7,800 clones, and roughly 72% of these were observed just once. The top ten clonotypes cover 10% to 14% of the sample.

The patients had resection in Japan or China between about 2013 and 2018. Two lung cancer pathologists independently confirmed the histologic diagnosis of each case on H&E slides. Premalignant or tumor cells were enriched for nucleic acid extraction by macro-dissection performed after pathologic assessment. DNA was isolated from FFPE tissue using the AllPrep DNA/RNA FFPE Kit. The sequence links TRBV29-1 to TRBJ1-5, with 12 bases aligning to TRBD1. Sequences were obtained from FFPE lung adenocarcinoma in situ tissue. The intended sense of this specimen's cell subset or site label: preinvasive adenocarcinoma in situ (AIS). The sequence derives from a donor older than 65 with lung adenocarcinoma. Some clones in this sample may be carry-over from other donors' samples. The bases are TGCAGCGTGATCGGGACAGGGGGCTCGAATCAGCCCCAGCATTTT. It translates as CSVIGTGGSNQPQHF.